This is a list of T cell receptor beta chains from one sample in a study of blood T cell repertoires in COVID-19. Assay used: immunoSEQ multiplex PCR; TCRdb lists only in-frame clones, some missing. The sample yields about 150,000 clones, approximately 84% seen once. Sequencing was carried out using peripheral blood. These receptors were obtained from an elderly woman with acute or convalescent COVID-19. CDR3s include the opening cysteine and the closing phenylalanine or tryptophan. A D gene is named only where the DNA matches it firmly. Size is omitted from some rows. Given values are once, few, many or a class for expanded clones.

v_gene,d_gene,j_gene,abundance,len,CDR3nt,CDR3aa
TRBV28,TRBD2,TRBJ2-3,few,19,TGTGCCAGCAGTTTATCGGGGCAGGGTTTAGCGGGAGGGCCAGATACGCAGTATTTT,CASSLSGQGLAGGPDTQYF
TRBV7-8,NA,TRBJ1-2,NA,14,TGTGCCAGCAGCAAAGATTACACCATCTATGGCTACACCTTC,CASSKDYTIYGYTF
TRBV18,NA,TRBJ1-1,NA,16,TGTGCCAGCTCACCAGAGTTCATGACGGGGAACACTGAAGCTTTCTTT,CASSPEFMTGNTEAFF
TRBV6-5,NA,TRBJ1-4,NA,14,TGTGCCAGCAGTTATCAGGGAACTAATGAAAAACTGTTTTTT,CASSYQGTNEKLFF
TRBV2,NA,TRBJ1-2,NA,14,TGTGCCAGCAGCTCCGGTCTTTCTAACTATGGCTACACCTTC,CASSSGLSNYGYTF
TRBV5-1,TRBD1,TRBJ2-2,once,15,TGCGCCAGCAGCATCAGGGGGCTGAACACCGGGGAGCTGTTTTTT,CASSIRGLNTGELFF
TRBV21-1,NA,TRBJ2-7,NA,13,TGTGCCAGCTCACAGGGGGTTGGATGCGAGCAGTACTTC,CASSQGVGCEQYF
TRBV7-9,TRBD1,TRBJ2-1,NA,15,TGTGCCAGCAGATCGGGACAGGGGGCACATAATGAGCAGTTCTTC,CASRSGQGAHNEQFF
TRBV15,NA,TRBJ2-5,NA,15,TGTGCCACCAGCAGAGATTGGGGCCGGCGGGAGACCCAGTACTTC,CATSRDWGRRETQYF
TRBV30,TRBD1,TRBJ1-1,once,15,TGTGCCTGGAGGGCGCTCGGACAGGCCGGGACTGAAGCTTTCTTT,CAWRALGQAGTEAFF
TRBV3-1/TRBV3-2,NA,TRBJ1-5,NA,13,TGTGCCAGCAGCCCCTACCTCAATCAGCCCCAGCATTTT,CASSPYLNQPQHF
TRBV6-5,TRBD1,TRBJ1-4,NA,15,TGTGCCAGCAGTAGGGACAGGGATTATAATGAAAAACTGTTTTTT,CASSRDRDYNEKLFF
TRBV9,TRBD2,TRBJ2-2,once,18,TGTGCCAGCAGCGTAGTTGGCGGGAGGGCCACGAACACCGGGGAGCTGTTTTTT,CASSVVGGRATNTGELFF
TRBV6-5,NA,TRBJ2-3,NA,15,TGTGCCAGCAGTCGTGAGCAGGGCCTCACAGATACGCAGTATTTT,CASSREQGLTDTQYF
TRBV28,NA,TRBJ2-7,NA,14,TGTGCCAGCAGTCCTTTTCCAGGGTCCTACGAGCAGTACTTC,CASSPFPGSYEQYF
TRBV5-1,NA,TRBJ1-1,NA,14,TGCGCCAGCAGCTCACAGGGACTAAACACTGAAGCTTTCTTT,CASSSQGLNTEAFF
TRBV30,TRBD1,TRBJ1-2,NA,12,TGTGCCTGCCTACAGGGGGCCGTTGGCTACACCTTC,CACLQGAVGYTF
TRBV27,TRBD2,TRBJ2-7,NA,15,TGTGCCAGCAGTTTAAGCGGGACTAGCCCCTACGAGCAGTACTTC,CASSLSGTSPYEQYF
TRBV21-1,NA,TRBJ2-5,NA,17,TGTGCCAGCAGCAAAACGGCCCTTGATATATCCAGGGAGACCCAGTACTTC,CASSKTALDISRETQYF
TRBV6-5,NA,TRBJ2-2,few,13,TGTGCCAGCAGTTACTCCAGGGGAAGGGAGCTGTTTTTT,CASSYSRGRELFF
TRBV18,TRBD1,TRBJ1-2,few,15,TGTGCCAGCTCACCCCAGGCCAGACAGGGGCATGGCTACACCTTC,CASSPQARQGHGYTF
TRBV10-1,TRBD2,TRBJ2-1,NA,16,TGCGCCAGCAGTGAGTCGCTAGCGGTATACTACAATGAGCAGTTCTTC,CASSESLAVYYNEQFF
TRBV29-1,TRBD1,TRBJ1-3,once,12,TGCAGCGCCGGACAGGTTGGAAACACCATATATTTT,CSAGQVGNTIYF
TRBV6-5,TRBD1,TRBJ1-2,NA,14,TGTGCCAGCGGGGGACAGGGGGCGATCTATGGCTACACCTTC,CASGGQGAIYGYTF
TRBV7-9,TRBD1,TRBJ2-5,once,16,TGTGCCAGCAGCTTAGCCGGGACAGGGGGCCAAGAGACCCAGTACTTC,CASSLAGTGGQETQYF
TRBV30,TRBD1,TRBJ1-1,NA,14,TGTGCCTGGAGTGGAGACAGGGGGAACACTGAAGCTTTCTTT,CAWSGDRGNTEAFF
TRBV11-2,NA,TRBJ2-4,NA,17,TGTGCCAGCAGCCCCCGAGGAGGGTCCTTTGCCAAAAACATTCAGTACTTC,CASSPRGGSFAKNIQYF
TRBV5-1,TRBD1,TRBJ1-6,NA,13,TGCGCCAGCAGGGGGACAGGGGATTCACCCCTCCACTTT,CASRGTGDSPLHF
TRBV6-5,NA,TRBJ2-4,NA,15,TGTGCCAGCAGTTACTCCGCGGCAGGGGAAAACATTCAGTACTTC,CASSYSAAGENIQYF
TRBV4-1,NA,TRBJ1-1,NA,16,TGCGCCAGCAGCCAAGGTCCGAACTACATGCGGACTGAAGCTTTCTTT,CASSQGPNYMRTEAFF
TRBV12-5,TRBD1,TRBJ2-5,NA,15,TGTGCTAGTGCCCTGGGACAGGGAGGTTTCGAGACCCAGTACTTC,CASALGQGGFETQYF
TRBV21-1,NA,TRBJ1-2,NA,12,TGTGCCAGCAGCAGGCAGGCCTATGGCTACACCTTC,CASSRQAYGYTF
TRBV29-1,NA,TRBJ2-3,NA,13,TGCAGGGGGGACGGAGGGACCACAGATACGCAGTATTTT,CRGDGGTTDTQYF
TRBV30,NA,TRBJ1-1,NA,13,TGTGCCTGGAGCCCCGGCGAGGCCACTGAAGCTTTCTTT,CAWSPGEATEAFF
TRBV18,TRBD2,TRBJ2-2,NA,15,TGTGCCAGCTCACCTAGCGGGAGGAGCACCGGGGAGCTGTTTTTT,CASSPSGRSTGELFF
TRBV4-2,TRBD1,TRBJ2-4,NA,18,TGTGCCAGCAGCCCAGCACGGACAGGGTCGGCGGCCAAAAACATTCAGTACTTC,CASSPARTGSAAKNIQYF
TRBV18,TRBD2,TRBJ2-2,NA,16,TGTGCCAGCTCACCTCGGACTAGCCGGAACACCGGGGAGCTGTTTTTT,CASSPRTSRNTGELFF